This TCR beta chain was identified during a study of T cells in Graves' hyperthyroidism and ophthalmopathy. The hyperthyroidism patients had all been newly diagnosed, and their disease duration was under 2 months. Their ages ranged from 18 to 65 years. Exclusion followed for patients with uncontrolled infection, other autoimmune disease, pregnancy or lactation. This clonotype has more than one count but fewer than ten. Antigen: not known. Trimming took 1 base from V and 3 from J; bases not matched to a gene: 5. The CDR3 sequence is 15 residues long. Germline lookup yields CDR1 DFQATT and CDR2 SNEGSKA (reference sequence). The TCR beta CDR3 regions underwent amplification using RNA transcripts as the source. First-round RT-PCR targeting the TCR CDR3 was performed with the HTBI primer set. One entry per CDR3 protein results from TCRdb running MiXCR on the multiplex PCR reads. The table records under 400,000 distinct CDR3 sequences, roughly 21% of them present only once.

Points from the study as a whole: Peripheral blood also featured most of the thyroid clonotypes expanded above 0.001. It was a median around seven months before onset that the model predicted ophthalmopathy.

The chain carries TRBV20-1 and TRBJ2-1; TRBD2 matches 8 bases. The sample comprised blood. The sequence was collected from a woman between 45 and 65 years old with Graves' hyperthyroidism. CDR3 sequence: CSARVSGIFYNEQFF. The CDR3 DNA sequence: TGCAGTGCTAGAGTTAGCGGGATTTTCTACAATGAGCAGTTCTTC.